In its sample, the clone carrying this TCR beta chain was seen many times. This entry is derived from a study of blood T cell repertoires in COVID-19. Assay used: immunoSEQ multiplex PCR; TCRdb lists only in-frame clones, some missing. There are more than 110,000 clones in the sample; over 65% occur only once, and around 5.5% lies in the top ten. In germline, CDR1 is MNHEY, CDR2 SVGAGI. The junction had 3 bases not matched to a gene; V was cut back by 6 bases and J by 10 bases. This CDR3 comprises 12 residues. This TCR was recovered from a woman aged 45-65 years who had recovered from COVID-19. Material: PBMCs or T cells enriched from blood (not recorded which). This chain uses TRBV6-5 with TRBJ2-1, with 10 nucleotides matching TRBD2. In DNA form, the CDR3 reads TGTGCCAGCAGAGCGGGGGGGAGAGAGCAGTTCTTC. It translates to CASRAGGREQFF.